This T cell receptor (beta chain) came from a study of OX40 agonist ivuxolimab in advanced cancers. Sequenced by immunoSEQ multiplex PCR; TCRdb stores in-frame clones only, minus some. The data hold tens of thousands of clones, with approximately 80% observed a single time. The CDR3 consists of 16 residues. Trimming shortened V by 1 base and J by 4 bases, and 16 bases separated the two germline ends. Germline lookup yields CDR1 SGHRS and CDR2 YFSETQ. The sample in question was CD4+ or CD8+ T cells sorted from blood, obtained in a trial of the OX40 agonist ivuxolimab. The chain is built from TRBV5-1 and TRBJ2-3; a weak D match, TRBD2 (6 bases). The TCR sequence derives from an adult with an advanced solid tumor such as melanoma, head and neck, liver or kidney cancer. The DNA for the CDR3 is TGCGCCAGCAGCTTGACCGTAGCGGTTAATGCAGATACGCAGTATTTT. Protein sequence: CASSLTVAVNADTQYF.